This T cell receptor (beta chain) is drawn from a study of PD-1 blockade in mismatch repair-deficient tumors. For the study at large: Patients had over 10 mismatch repair-deficient cancer types, all previously treated and progressing.

Points from the study as a whole: Tumor-resident clones, often absent from pretreatment blood, expanded after pembrolizumab and then contracted.

As for this clone: The antigen is unknown.

The data were produced by immunoSEQ multiplex PCR, yet TCRdb's version contains in-frame clones alone and is incomplete. This sample has about 22,000 clones, with roughly 86% found just once. A few pembrolizumab responders had their TCRs sequenced. The CDR3 spans 17 residues. Per the germline V gene, CDR1 is ENHRY and CDR2 is SYGVKD. The J segment lost 6 bases and the V segment lost 0 bases, leaving 11 bases of the junction unmatched. The gene calls are TRBV10-3 and TRBJ1-5; 7 nucleotides align to TRBD1. This TCR derives from an adult with mismatch repair-deficient cancer. The source was peripheral blood, collected 2 weeks after starting pembrolizumab. The CDR3 DNA reads as TGTGCCATCAGTGAGTCGGCCGCGATGTCAGGGGGTCAGCCCCAGCATTTT. Encoded protein: CAISESAAMSGGQPQHF.